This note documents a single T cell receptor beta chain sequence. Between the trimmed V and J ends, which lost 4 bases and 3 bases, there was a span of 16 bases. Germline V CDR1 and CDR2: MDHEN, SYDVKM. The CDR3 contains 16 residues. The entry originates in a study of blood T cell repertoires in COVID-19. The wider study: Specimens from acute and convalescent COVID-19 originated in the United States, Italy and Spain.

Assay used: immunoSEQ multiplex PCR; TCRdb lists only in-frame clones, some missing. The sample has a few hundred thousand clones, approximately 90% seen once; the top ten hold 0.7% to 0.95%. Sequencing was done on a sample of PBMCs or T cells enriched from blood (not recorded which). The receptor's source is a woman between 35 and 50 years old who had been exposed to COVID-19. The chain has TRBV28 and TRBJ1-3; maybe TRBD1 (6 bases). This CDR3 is CASSSPGGRFGNTIYF. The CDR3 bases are TGTGCCAGCAGTTCCCCCGGGGGGCGCTTTGGAAACACCATATATTTT. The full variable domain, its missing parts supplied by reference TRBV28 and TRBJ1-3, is DVKVTQSSRYLVKRTGEKVFLECVQDMDHENMFWYRQDPGLGLRLIYFSYDVKMKEKGDIPEGYSVSREKKERFSLILESASTNQTSMYLCASSSPGGRFGNTIYFGEGSWLTVV.